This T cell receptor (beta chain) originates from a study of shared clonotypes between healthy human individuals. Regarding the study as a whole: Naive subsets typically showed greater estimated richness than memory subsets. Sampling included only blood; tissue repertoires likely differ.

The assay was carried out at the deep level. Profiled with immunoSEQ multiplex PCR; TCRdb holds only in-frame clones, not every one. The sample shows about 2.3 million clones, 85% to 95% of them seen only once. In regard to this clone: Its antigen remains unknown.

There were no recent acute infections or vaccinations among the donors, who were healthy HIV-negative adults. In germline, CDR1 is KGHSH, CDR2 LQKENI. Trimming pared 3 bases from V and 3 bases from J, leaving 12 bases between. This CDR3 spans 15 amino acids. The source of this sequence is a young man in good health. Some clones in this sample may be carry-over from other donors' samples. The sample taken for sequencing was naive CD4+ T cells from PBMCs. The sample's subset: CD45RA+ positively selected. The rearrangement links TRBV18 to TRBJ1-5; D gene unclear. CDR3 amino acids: CASSPSGIFNQPQHF. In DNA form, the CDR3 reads TGTGCCAGCTCACCCTCCGGGATTTTCAATCAGCCCCAGCATTTT.